This record covers a single T cell receptor (beta chain). Germline CDR1 is GTSNPN and CDR2 is SVGIG (reference sequence). The length of the CDR3 is 14 residues. The J segment lost 11 bases and the V segment lost 0 bases, leaving 11 bases of the junction unmatched. This sample was included in a study of T-cell reconstitution after alpha-beta-depleted transplantation in children. For TCRbeta, the library was prepared with unique molecular identifiers. Each CDR3 protein is one row after TCRdb ran MiXCR on the PCR reads. The repertoire holds about 610,000 distinct CDR3 sequences, with over 9.5% as singletons.

This clonotype was obtained from a human donor who donated a stem cell graft to a child with acute myeloid leukemia. The sample in question was PBMCs from the stem cell graft donor, obtained from the stem cell graft. V gene TRBV30 combines with J gene TRBJ2-7; 9 positions match TRBD1. CDR3 residues: CAWSVQGATWVEYF. The DNA of the CDR3 is TGTGCCTGGAGTGTACAGGGGGCCACCTGGGTCGAGTACTTC.